These 24 T cell receptor beta chains originate from one sample sequenced in a study of CD8 T cells in ankylosing spondylitis. TCRdb used MiXCR to reprocess the 5' RACE reads, holding one entry per CDR3 protein. Here the sample spans about 240,000 distinct CDR3 sequences, roughly 10% being singletons. Material: blood, either unsorted or a sorted T cell fraction (not recorded which). These receptors were collected from a male donor with ankylosing spondylitis or in good health (not recorded which).

This clonotype was counted ten times or more. The chain links TRBV2 to TRBJ1-2, with 7 bases that match TRBD1. The trim removed 6 bases at V and 3 bases at J, leaving 7 bases unmatched. This CDR3 has 14 amino acids. Germline CDR1 reads SNHLY; CDR2 reads FYNNEI. In DNA form, the CDR3 reads TGTGCCAGCAGGCCGACAGGGATCGACTATGGCTACACCTTC. It specifies CASRPTGIDYGYTF.

This clonotype was seen at least ten times. The chain combines TRBV20-1 with TRBJ2-7; 8 nucleotides agree with TRBD1. V lost 2 bases to trimming and J lost 7 bases; unmatched junction nucleotides: 16. Germline CDR1 and CDR2: DFQATT and SNEGSKA (reference sequence). The length of the CDR3 is 16 residues. The CDR3 nucleotides are TGCAGTGCTAGACTAAGATCCGGACAGGGTCCTTTAGAGCAGTACTTC. Amino acids: CSARLRSGQGPLEQYF.

This clonotype has a handful of counts. The V gene is TRBV7-2, the J gene TRBJ1-1; no definite D call. CDR1 SGHTA and CDR2 FQGNSA come from the germline V gene. The V end lost 2 bases, the J end lost 2 bases, and 12 bases lay between the germline ends. This CDR3 region has 15 residues. CDR3 residues: CASSLTFRINTEAFF. In DNA form, the CDR3 reads TGTGCCAGCAGCTTAACCTTCAGGATCAACACTGAAGCTTTCTTT. Full variable domain (rest looked up from reference TRBV7-2 and TRBJ1-1): GAGVSQSPSNKVTEKGKDVELRCDPISGHTALYWYRQSLGQGLEFLIYFQGNSAPDKSGLPSDRFSAERTGGSVSTLTIQRTQQEDSAVYLCASSLTFRINTEAFFGQGTRLTVV.

The V gene is TRBV29-1, the J gene TRBJ1-5; D remains ambiguous. Germline lookup yields CDR1 SQVTM and CDR2 ANQGSEA. Trimming stripped 8 bases from V and 0 bases from J, with 11 bases between. There are 13 residues in the CDR3. CDR3 sequence (DNA): TGCAGCCACGGAGAGGATAGCAATCAGCCCCAGCATTTT. It yields the protein CSHGEDSNQPQHF.

Worth noting for this clonotype: A much larger clone differs from this one at a single base, so this may be a read error. The J gene is TRBJ2-1, the V gene TRBV5-1, with 9 bases fitting TRBD2. There are 16 residues in the CDR3. Germline CDR1 and CDR2: SGHRS and YFSETQ. In DNA, the CDR3 is TGCGCCAACAGCACAACCGCTAGCGGGGACTACAATGAGCAGTTCTTC. Amino acid sequence: CANSTTASGDYNEQFF.

This clonotype was recorded many times. The genes are TRBV5-1 and TRBJ2-3; D uncertain. CDR1 is SGHRS and CDR2 is YFSETQ in the germline V gene. Trimming removed 4 bases at V and 0 bases at J, with 15 bases between. This CDR3 region has 16 residues. The CDR3 reads CASSPTIKLSTDTQYF. CDR3 in DNA: TGCGCCAGCAGCCCAACGATAAAACTCAGCACAGATACGCAGTATTTT. The whole variable domain, filled in from reference TRBV5-1 and TRBJ2-3, reads KAGVTQTPRYLIKTRGQQVTLSCSPISGHRSVSWYQQTPGQGLQFLFEYFSETQRNKGNFPGRFSGRQFSNSRSEMNVSTLELGDSALYLCASSPTIKLSTDTQYFGPGTRLTVL.

This clonotype was seen only a few times. The chain uses TRBV7-9 and TRBJ2-7; D gene ambiguous. Germline V CDR1 and CDR2: SEHNR, FQNEAQ (reference sequence). The CDR3 totals 13 residues. Deletions cut 1 base from V and 5 bases from J, with 9 bases between. For the CDR3, the DNA is TGTGCCAGCAGCTTAGTAGTCCGCGACGAGCAGTACTTC. Protein: CASSLVVRDEQYF.

V usage is TRBV7-9 and J usage is TRBJ2-6; perhaps TRBD1 as D (5 bases). V lost 5 bases to trimming and J lost 0 bases, with 14 bases between them. Germline CDR1 reads SEHNR; CDR2 reads FQNEAQ (reference sequence). The CDR3 is 17 residues long. CDR3 loop: CASSLQGPSSGANVLTF. CDR3 nucleotide sequence: TGTGCCAGCAGCCTCCAGGGTCCCAGCTCTGGGGCCAACGTCCTGACTTTC.

This clonotype was seen a few times. In nucleotides, the CDR3 is TGTGCCAGCACGGGACTAGCGGGGTCAGCCGGAGATACGCAGTATTTT. It is translated as CASTGLAGSAGDTQYF. The rearrangement joins TRBV12-3 or TRBV12-4 to TRBJ2-3, with 13 bases lining up with TRBD2. The CDR3 runs to 16 residues. J gave up 5 bases and V 7 bases, and 9 bases lay outside the gene matches.

A remark on this clonotype: A much larger clone differs from this one at a single base, so this may be a read error. The rearrangement uses TRBV7-8 and TRBJ2-6; TRBD1 might be the D (5 bases). Germline-derived CDR1 and CDR2 are SGHVS and FQNEAQ. CDR3 length equals 13 residues. CDR3 nucleotides: TGTGCCAGCAGCTTACCTGGGGCCAACGCCCTGACTTTC. The encoded protein is CASSLPGANALTF.

At least ten counts were recorded for this clonotype. The chain couples TRBV20-1 to TRBJ2-2, with a weak D call TRBD1 (6 bases). The CDR3 is 14 amino acids. CDR1 and CDR2 (germline): DFQATT, SNEGSKA (reference sequence). Trimming pared 3 bases from V and 0 bases from J, leaving 8 bases between. The CDR3 coding sequence is TGCAGTGCTAGGGACAGCGCGAACACCGGGGAGCTGTTTTTT. Amino acid sequence: CSARDSANTGELFF.

This clonotype was detected many times. The J gene is TRBJ2-5, the V gene TRBV28; maybe TRBD2 (5 bases). Germline V gives CDR1 MDHEN, CDR2 SYDVKM. V gave up 5 bases and J gave up 2 bases, with 18 bases separating them. The CDR3 extends over 16 amino acids. In DNA form, the CDR3 reads TGTGCCAGCAGTCCCCAGACTACGGCCCCACAAGAGACCCAGTACTTC. Translating it yields CASSPQTTAPQETQYF. The variable domain in full, with the rest retrieved from reference TRBV28 and TRBJ2-5, is DVKVTQSSRYLVKRTGEKVFLECVQDMDHENMFWYRQDPGLGLRLIYFSYDVKMKEKGDIPEGYSVSREKKERFSLILESASTNQTSMYLCASSPQTTAPQETQYFGPGTRLLVL.

In this sample, this clonotype turned up a few times. A read error is likely, as this CDR3 ends without the conserved phenylalanine or tryptophan. No DNA is shown, since the ends of the CDR3 on it are uncertain; the CDR3 is the one TCRdb lists. V and J are TRBV14 and TRBJ2-1. The CDR3 numbers 9 amino acids, ends counted. Germline V lookup: CDR1 SGHDN, CDR2 FVKESK. CDR3: CASSRQPHL.

The chain employs TRBV11-3 and TRBJ2-7; no firm D call. The CDR3 totals 14 residues. Germline V gene data show CDR1 as SGHNT and CDR2 as YENEEA. V lost 4 bases and J lost 5, with 15 bases in between. CDR3 sequence (DNA): TGTGCCAGCAGCTCAATTAGGTGTCCCCACGAGCAGTACTTC. Protein: CASSSIRCPHEQYF.

This clonotype was seen at least ten times. The rearrangement links TRBV12-3 or TRBV12-4 to TRBJ2-5; TRBD2 matches at 9 bases. V trimming: 4 bases; J trimming: 4 bases; junction bases outside the gene matches: 13. The CDR3 extends over 17 amino acids. CDR3 sequence: CASSSFGIAGVGETQYF. In DNA form, the CDR3 reads TGTGCCAGCAGTTCGTTTGGAATAGCGGGGGTCGGAGAGACCCAGTACTTC.

At least ten counts were recorded for this clonotype. The V and J genes are TRBV5-5 and TRBJ2-7; maybe TRBD2 (6 bases). The CDR3 contains 15 residues. The germline CDR1 and CDR2 sequences are SGHKS and YYEKEE (reference sequence). Trimming removed 3 bases at V and 0 bases at J, with 13 bases between. The CDR3 sequence is CASSYGTASSYEQYF. The CDR3 nucleotides read TGTGCCAGCAGCTACGGGACTGCTAGCTCCTACGAGCAGTACTTC. The whole variable domain, remainder taken from reference TRBV5-5 and TRBJ2-7, is DAGVTQSPTHLIKTRGQQVTLRCSPISGHKSVSWYQQVLGQGPQFIFQYYEKEERGRGNFPDRFSARQFPNYSSELNVNALLLGDSALYLCASSYGTASSYEQYFGPGTRLTVT.

The rearrangement links TRBV6-5 to TRBJ1-2, with 8 bases fitting TRBD1. Trimming cost V 5 bases and J 5 bases; bases outside gene matches: 4. Germline V gene data show CDR1 as MNHEY and CDR2 as SVGAGI. The CDR3 sequence is 13 residues long. CDR3 sequence: CASSRTGNYGYTF. The DNA for the CDR3 is TGTGCCAGCAGTAGGACAGGGAATTATGGCTACACCTTC.

This clonotype was picked up a small number of times. The gene calls are TRBV12-3 or TRBV12-4 and TRBJ2-5; 7 bases align to TRBD1. The V segment lost 6 bases and the J segment 4 bases; nucleotides outside the gene matches: 14. CDR3 length: 16 amino acids. Written as DNA, the CDR3 is TGTGCCAGCAGCCCTCTCCTGCAATACAGGGGAGAGACCCAGTACTTC. This encodes CASSPLLQYRGETQYF.

The CDR3 sequence: CASSLGEMETQYF. The CDR3 coding sequence is TGTGCCAGCAGCTTAGGGGAGATGGAGACCCAGTACTTC. The chain links TRBV7-8 to TRBJ2-5; tentatively, D is TRBD2 (5 bases). Germline V gene sequence: CDR1 SGHVS, CDR2 FQNEAQ. The CDR3 is made up of 13 amino acids. Trimming left V 1 base short and J 5 bases short, with 8 bases between. Drawing the rest from reference TRBV7-8 and TRBJ2-5, the complete variable domain is GAGVSQSPRYKVAKRGQDVALRCDPISGHVSLFWYQQALGQGPEFLTYFQNEAQLDKSGLPSDRFFAERPEGSVSTLKIQRTQQEDSAVYLCASSLGEMETQYFGPGTRLLVL.

J is TRBJ2-7 and V is TRBV18; TRBD1 matches 7 bases. Germline-derived CDR1 and CDR2 are KGHSH and LQKENI. CDR3 length equals 16 residues. V shed 2 bases and J 0 bases; nucleotides not matched to a gene: 7. CDR3 sequence: CASSPVGTVLSYEQYF. Written as DNA, the CDR3 is TGTGCCAGCTCACCAGTGGGGACAGTCCTCTCCTACGAGCAGTACTTC. The whole variable domain, filled in from reference TRBV18 and TRBJ2-7, reads NAGVMQNPRHLVRRRGQEARLRCSPMKGHSHVYWYRQLPEEGLKFMVYLQKENIIDESGMPKERFSAEFPKEGPSILRIQQVVRGDSAAYFCASSPVGTVLSYEQYFGPGTRLTVT.

This clonotype was picked up a small number of times. The chain joins TRBV20-1 to TRBJ1-6; the D is unclear. The germline V and J ends were trimmed by 0 bases and 10 bases, with 10 bases remaining between them. Germline V gives CDR1 DFQATT, CDR2 SNEGSKA (reference sequence). The CDR3 runs 13 residues. The CDR3 here is CSARDAPSSPLHF. The CDR3 nucleotides are TGCAGTGCTAGAGATGCCCCCAGCTCACCCCTCCACTTT.

Of note for this clonotype: A much more abundant neighbour one base away suggests this may be a read error. The rearrangement uses TRBV28 and TRBJ2-7; 8 positions agree with TRBD2. Germline loops: CDR1 MDHEN, CDR2 SYDVKM. This CDR3 is built from 14 residues. CDR3 protein: CTSSLPAGAEEQYF. CDR3 bases: TGTACCAGCAGTTTACCAGCGGGAGCGGAAGAGCAGTACTTC. Full variable domain (outside the CDR3, taken from reference TRBV28 and TRBJ2-7): DVKVTQSSRYLVKRTGEKVFLECVQDMDHENMFWYRQDPGLGLRLIYFSYDVKMKEKGDIPEGYSVSREKKERFSLILESASTNQTSMYLCTSSLPAGAEEQYFGPGTRLTVT.

This chain connects TRBV29-1 to TRBJ2-3, with TRBD2 matching 9 bases. The germline gives CDR1 SQVTM, CDR2 ANQGSEA. The CDR3 sequence is 14 residues long. The J segment lost 4 bases and the V segment lost 6 bases, leaving 8 bases of the junction unmatched. CDR3 nucleotides: TGCAGCGTCACCCTAGCGGGGCGGCCAGATACGCAGTATTTT. Its translation is CSVTLAGRPDTQYF.

In this sample, this clonotype turned up many times. This chain links TRBV10-3 with TRBJ1-1, with 12 bases aligning to TRBD1. Unmatched junction bases numbered 11, after V lost 8 bases and J lost 1 base. CDR1 is ENHRY, CDR2 SYGVKD, per germline. This CDR3 has 17 amino acids. The CDR3 sequence: CAIAPAGTGGWNTEAFF. The CDR3 region has the DNA TGTGCCATCGCACCAGCGGGGACAGGGGGCTGGAACACTGAAGCTTTCTTT.